The 15 T cell receptor beta chains below were found in one sample sequenced in a study of blood T cell repertoires in COVID-19. Measured with immunoSEQ multiplex PCR; TCRdb has only the in-frame clones, and not every one. The table shows about 110,000 clones, with 70% to 85% occurring only once. Sequenced: peripheral blood. The source of these receptors is a woman in her forties with acute or convalescent COVID-19.

This chain connects TRBV5-5 to TRBJ2-3, with D perhaps TRBD1 (5 bases). CDR1 is SGHKS, CDR2 YYEKEE, per germline (reference sequence). V was trimmed by 6 bases and J by 3 bases, leaving 14 bases between them. The CDR3 extends over 14 amino acids. CDR3 sequence (DNA): TGTGCCAGCATACAGGACCTCGGGACAGATACGCAGTATTTT. This gives the protein CASIQDLGTDTQYF. The whole variable domain, filled in from reference TRBV5-5 and TRBJ2-3, reads DAGVTQSPTHLIKTRGQQVTLRCSPISGHKSVSWYQQVLGQGPQFIFQYYEKEERGRGNFPDRFSARQFPNYSSELNVNALLLGDSALYLCASIQDLGTDTQYFGPGTRLTVL.

The chain has TRBV19 and TRBJ2-5; D unresolved. The germline V gene has CDR1 LNHDA and CDR2 SQIVND (reference sequence). The germline V and J ends were trimmed by 2 bases and 4 bases, with 8 bases remaining between them. The CDR3 runs to 13 residues. The CDR3 reads CASSIMLRETQYF. In nucleotides, the CDR3 is TGTGCCAGTAGTATAATGTTGAGAGAGACCCAGTACTTC.

This chain uses TRBV19 with TRBJ1-2; D possibly corresponds to TRBD1 (6 bases). Germline V CDR1 and CDR2: LNHDA, SQIVND (reference sequence). Deletions cut 3 bases from V and 8 bases from J, with 13 bases between. This CDR3 is 13 amino acids long. CDR3 residues: CASSILPGGGYTF. DNA for the CDR3: TGTGCCAGTAGTATTCTTCCGGGGGGCGGCTACACCTTC. The full variable domain, with the rest looked up from reference TRBV19 and TRBJ1-2, is DGGITQSPKYLFRKEGQNVTLSCEQNLNHDAMYWYRQDPGQGLRLIYYSQIVNDFQKGDIAEGYSVSREKKESFPLTVTSAQKNPTAFYLCASSILPGGGYTFGSGTRLTVV.

The genes are TRBV12-5 and TRBJ1-1, with 9 bases aligning to TRBD1. CDR1 is LGHNT, CDR2 FRNRAP, per germline. This CDR3 is built from 15 residues. Trimming removed 1 base from V and 4 bases from J; junction bases left unmatched: 4. The chain's CDR3 is CASGLGQGVSTEAFF. In nucleotides, the CDR3 is TGTGCTAGTGGTTTGGGACAGGGGGTTAGCACTGAAGCTTTCTTT.

The V and J genes are TRBV6-5 and TRBJ2-2; tentative D call: TRBD2 (5 bases). Trimming pared 11 bases from V and 2 bases from J, leaving 12 bases between. The CDR3 consists of 13 residues. Germline V gene lookup returns CDR1 MNHEY and CDR2 SVGAGI. Here the CDR3 DNA reads TGTGCCTTGGCCCGGGAAAACACCGGGGAGCTGTTTTTT. It encodes CALARENTGELFF.

This chain connects TRBV11-1 to TRBJ2-7, with D possibly TRBD1 on 6 matching bases. The V end lost 1 base, the J end lost 4 bases, and 8 bases lay between the germline ends. This CDR3 has 13 residues. Germline-derived CDR1 and CDR2 are SGHAT and FQDESV (reference sequence). DNA of the CDR3: TGTGCCAGCAGCTTAGAACAGGGATACGAGCAGTACTTC. Amino acid sequence: CASSLEQGYEQYF. Full variable domain (missing parts from reference TRBV11-1 and TRBJ2-7): EAEVAQSPRYKITEKSQAVAFWCDPISGHATLYWYRQILGQGPELLVQFQDESVVDDSQLPKDRFSAERLKGVDSTLKIQPAELGDSAMYLCASSLEQGYEQYFGPGTRLTVT.

The V gene is TRBV19, the J gene TRBJ2-1, with D maybe TRBD1 (6 bases). CDR1 and CDR2 (germline): LNHDA, SQIVND (reference sequence). Trimming took off 5 bases at V and 7 bases at J, with 12 bases between the two ends. The CDR3 runs to 13 residues. The CDR3, as DNA: TGTGCCAGTAGTCATACCGGGACAAATGAGCAGTTCTTC. Encoded protein: CASSHTGTNEQFF.

The rearrangement joins TRBV3-1 (or the pseudogene TRBV3-2) to TRBJ2-6; no firm D call. CDR1 and CDR2 (germline): LGHDT, YNNKEL (reference sequence). Trimming shortened V by 5 bases and J by 0 bases, and 14 bases separated the two germline ends. This CDR3 spans 17 amino acids. The CDR3: CASSASAELSGANVLTF. CDR3 DNA: TGTGCCAGCAGCGCATCTGCGGAACTCTCTGGGGCCAACGTCCTGACTTTC.

The chain combines TRBV7-2 with TRBJ2-5, with 11 bases matching TRBD2. This CDR3 has 15 amino acids. V lost 5 bases and J lost 5; bases outside the gene matches: 7. Germline lookup yields CDR1 SGHTA and CDR2 FQGNSA. The DNA for the CDR3 is TGTGCCAGCAGCCCTAACCGACTAGCGGGGGAGACCCAGTACTTC. It is translated as CASSPNRLAGETQYF.

This chain links TRBV7-3 with TRBJ2-1; D is unresolved. V was pared by 5 bases and J by 7 bases, with 12 bases between. CDR3 length equals 13 residues. Germline V lookup: CDR1 SGHTA, CDR2 FQGTGA. In nucleotides, the CDR3 is TGTGCCAGCAGCCCCCTACCCGGTAATGAGCAGTTCTTC. Encoded protein: CASSPLPGNEQFF.

This clone was counted only a few times. The chain uses TRBV3-1 (or the pseudogene TRBV3-2) and TRBJ2-5, with TRBD2 matching 11 bases. The CDR3 is made up of 16 amino acids. Losses at the gene ends were 1 base for V and 5 bases for J; bases not matched to a gene: 6. Looked up from germline, CDR1 is LGHDT and CDR2 is YNNKEL (reference sequence). The CDR3 spells CASSQVLAGEGETQYF. The CDR3 DNA reads as TGTGCCAGCAGCCAAGTACTAGCGGGGGAGGGGGAGACCCAGTACTTC.

Points on this clone: The identical CDR3 is also encoded by other nucleotide sequences in the sample. The chain joins TRBV12-3 or TRBV12-4 to TRBJ2-3; 7 bases match TRBD2. CDR3 size: 13 residues. The trim removed 6 bases at V and 1 base at J, leaving 1 base unmatched. This CDR3 is CASRSGGTDTQYF. CDR3 DNA sequence: TGTGCCAGCAGGAGCGGGGGCACAGATACGCAGTATTTT.

The chain has TRBV6-2 or TRBV6-3 and TRBJ1-4; 9 bases are a match to TRBD1. J lost 6 bases, V lost 5 bases, and 13 bases had no gene match. Germline V gene sequence: CDR1 MNHEY, CDR2 SVGEGT. This CDR3 has 17 amino acids. As DNA, the CDR3 is TGTGCCAGCAGTGCCTTTCCCGGGACAGGGAAAGATGAAAAACTGTTTTTT. Translated: CASSAFPGTGKDEKLFF.

This clone came up a few times. V gene TRBV10-3 combines with J gene TRBJ2-6, with TRBD2 identical over 8 bases. Germline V CDR1 and CDR2: ENHRY, SYGVKD. This CDR3 has 18 residues. J was trimmed by 3 bases and V by 3 bases; bases with no gene match: 10. Here the CDR3 DNA reads TGTGCCATCAGTGATGCCGGGGGGGGCGCTGGTGGGGCCAACGTCCTGACTTTC. It is translated as CAISDAGGGAGGANVLTF.

This clone occurred once. The V gene is TRBV9, the J gene TRBJ1-1; 10 nucleotides agree with TRBD1. Germline CDR1 reads SGDLS; CDR2 reads YYNGEE. The CDR3 extends over 15 amino acids. V was pared by 3 bases and J by 4 bases, with 6 bases of the junction left unmatched. The CDR3 DNA reads as TGTGCCAGCAGCGAGGGCCGGGACAGGGGCACTGAAGCTTTCTTT. Its protein is CASSEGRDRGTEAFF.